This TCR beta chain was captured by sequencing in a study of cytomegalovirus exposure and HLA in healthy donors. Sequenced by immunoSEQ multiplex PCR; TCRdb stores in-frame clones only, minus some. Of fewer than 150,000 clones listed, 70% to 90% are singletons. As to this clone: A junction boundary mismatches the germline segment, possibly from a read error. The same CDR3 can be traced to other DNA sequences in this sample.

The CDR3 is 11 amino acids. Germline V gene lookup returns CDR1 GTSNPN and CDR2 SVGIG (reference sequence). The source of this sequence is a woman aged 18-35 years in good health and CMV-seropositive. The J gene is TRBJ2-5, the V gene TRBV30, with D maybe TRBD2 (5 bases). The sequenced sample was PBMCs. CDR3 sequence reads: CAWIRGETQYF. CDR3 coding DNA: TGTGCCTGGATCCGGGGTGAGACCCAATACTTC.